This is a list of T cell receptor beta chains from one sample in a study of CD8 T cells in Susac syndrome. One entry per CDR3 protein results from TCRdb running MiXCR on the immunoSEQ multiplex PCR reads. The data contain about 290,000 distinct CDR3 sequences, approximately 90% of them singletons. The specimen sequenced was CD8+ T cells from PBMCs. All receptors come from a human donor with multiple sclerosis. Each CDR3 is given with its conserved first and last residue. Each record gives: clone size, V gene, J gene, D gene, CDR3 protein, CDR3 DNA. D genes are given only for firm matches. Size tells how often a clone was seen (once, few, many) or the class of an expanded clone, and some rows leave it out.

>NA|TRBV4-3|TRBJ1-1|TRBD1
CASSQGQGFEAFF
TGCGCCAGCAGCCAAGGACAGGGGTTTGAAGCTTTCTTT
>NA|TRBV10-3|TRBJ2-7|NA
CAISYKGVWDYEQYF
TGTGCCATCAGCTACAAGGGAGTGTGGGACTACGAGCAGTACTTC
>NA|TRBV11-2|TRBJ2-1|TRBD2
CASSLLAGGLRNEQFF
TGTGCCAGCAGCTTGCTAGCGGGAGGGTTGCGCAATGAGCAGTTCTTC
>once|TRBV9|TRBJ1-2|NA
CASSVVADPNYGYTF
TGTGCCAGCAGCGTAGTCGCAGACCCGAACTATGGCTACACCTTC
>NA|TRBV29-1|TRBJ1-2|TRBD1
CSVSSLDRGNYGYTF
TGCAGCGTTTCCTCGCTAGACAGGGGGAACTATGGCTACACCTTC
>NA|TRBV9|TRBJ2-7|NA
CASSGRLGEQYF
TGTGCCAGCAGCGGCAGACTGGGTGAGCAGTACTTC
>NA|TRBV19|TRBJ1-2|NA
CASSDNGRFYGYTF
TGTGCCAGTAGTGACAATGGACGGTTCTATGGCTACACCTTC
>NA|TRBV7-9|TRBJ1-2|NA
CAGSGTDSDYGYTF
TGTGCCGGGTCCGGGACCGATAGCGACTATGGCTACACCTTC
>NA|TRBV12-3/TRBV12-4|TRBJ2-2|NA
CASSLAAGSHSNTGELFF
TGTGCCAGCAGTTTAGCGGCGGGGTCCCATTCGAACACCGGGGAGCTGTTTTTT
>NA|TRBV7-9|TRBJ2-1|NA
CASSNSGPGYNEQFF
TGTGCCAGCAGCAACTCAGGACCGGGCTACAATGAGCAGTTCTTC
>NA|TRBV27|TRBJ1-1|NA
CASKGGYTEAFF
TGTGCCAGCAAAGGCGGATACACTGAAGCTTTCTTT